Sequencing of this TCR beta chain was carried out in a study of technical replicates of blood from several donors. The V gene's germline CDR1 is SEHNR and CDR2 FQNEAQ (reference sequence). V gave up 2 bases and J gave up 3 bases, with 16 bases separating them. The CDR3 runs to 16 residues. This clone was seen just once. Profiled with immunoSEQ multiplex PCR; TCRdb holds only in-frame clones, not every one. The sample includes tens of thousands of clones, 95% to 97% of them seen just once. This chain joins TRBV7-9 and TRBJ1-1; no firm D call. The sequencing sample was made of T cells isolated from PBMCs. The source of this sequence is a human donor in good health. The CDR3: CASSLLSDLEDTEAFF. CDR3 sequence (DNA): TGTGCCAGCAGCTTATTGTCAGACTTAGAGGACACTGAAGCTTTCTTT.